This T cell receptor (beta chain) was recorded in a study of graft-versus-host responses after intestinal transplantation. Across the study: Recipients got multivisceral, liver-intestinal, or isolated intestinal transplants. Every recipient underwent anti-thymocyte globulin induction, then tacrolimus and steroids for roughly three years.

J gave up 3 bases and V 0 bases, and 9 bases lay outside the gene matches. CDR3 length: 18 residues. The V gene's germline CDR1 is SGHDT and CDR2 YYEEEE. About this clone: The antigen is unknown.

Findings of the study overall: Within the allografts of patients who had graft-donor T cell macrochimerism, graft-versus-host to host-versus-graft clonal ratios were high. GvH clones turned up in recipient marrow; some had shown up first in ileum or blood.

Only in-frame clones appear in the TCRdb table, and some are missing; sequencing was by immunoSEQ multiplex PCR. The sample holds around 92,000 clones, 86% seen once. V is TRBV5-6 and J is TRBJ2-2, with 9 bases that match TRBD1. The sample here was PBMCs, taken 255 days after intestinal transplant. This sequence originates from a human patient who received an intestinal transplant, so some T cells may come from the graft donor. The DNA for the CDR3 is TGTGCCAGCAGCTTGGGGACAGGGGACACCTACTACACCGGGGAGCTGTTTTTT. This codes for CASSLGTGDTYYTGELFF.